The rows below give T cell receptor beta chains drawn from one sample of a study of cytomegalovirus exposure and HLA in healthy donors. Libraries were prepared by immunoSEQ multiplex PCR; TCRdb keeps only in-frame clonotypes and omits some of them. The data contain roughly 80,000 clones, approximately 93% of them singletons. Material: PBMCs. The source is a woman between 18 and 29 years old in good health and CMV-seropositive. Each CDR3 is given with its conserved first and last residue. The D gene is left open where the match is weak. Clone size, where shown, is once, few, many, or a class for clones that have expanded.

d_call clone_size j_call v_call cdr3_aa cdr3_nt
. . TRBJ1-2 TRBV18 CASSPTHKNYGYTF TGTGCCAGCTCACCAACACACAAAAACTATGGCTACACCTTC
TRBD1 . TRBJ1-4 TRBV6-1 CASSDRVSNEKLFF TGTGCCAGCAGCGACAGGGTGTCTAATGAAAAACTGTTTTTT
. . TRBJ1-6 TRBV5-5 CASSLDGGSSPLHF TGTGCCAGCAGCTTGGACGGGGGGTCTTCACCCCTCCACTTT
TRBD1 . TRBJ1-2 TRBV27 CASSLFEDRGPEGYTF TGTGCCAGCAGTTTATTTGAGGACAGGGGGCCCGAGGGCTACACCTTC
TRBD2 . TRBJ2-1 TRBV7-7 CASSLGRGGDNEQFF TGTGCCAGCAGCTTAGGGCGGGGGGGGGACAATGAGCAGTTCTTC
TRBD1 . TRBJ1-2 TRBV5-1 CASRSDRGHGYTF TGCGCCAGCAGATCGGACAGGGGGCATGGCTACACCTTC
. . TRBJ2-3 TRBV4-3 CASSQHDRTDTQYF TGCGCCAGCAGCCAACACGACAGGACGGATACGCAGTATTTT
TRBD1 . TRBJ1-2 TRBV6-5 CANRGRQGYGYTF TGTGCCAACAGAGGACGACAGGGGTATGGCTACACCTTC
. . TRBJ2-1 TRBV7-3 CASSLNADGVDEQFF TGTGCCAGCAGCTTAAACGCGGACGGGGTGGATGAGCAGTTCTTC
TRBD1 . TRBJ2-5 TRBV30 CAWSLGQGSGTQYF TGTGCCTGGAGCCTCGGACAGGGTTCAGGGACCCAGTACTTC
. . TRBJ1-1 TRBV5-4 CASSMGLTEAFF TGTGCCAGCAGCATGGGGCTCACTGAAGCTTTCTTT
TRBD2 once TRBJ2-2 TRBV4-2 CASSQEGLAERNTGELFF TGTGCCAGCAGCCAGGAAGGACTAGCGGAGAGGAACACCGGGGAGCTGTTTTTT
TRBD1 . TRBJ2-2 TRBV5-1 CASSPYGQGTGELFF TGCGCCAGCAGCCCCTACGGACAGGGCACCGGGGAGCTGTTTTTT
TRBD2 once TRBJ2-3 TRBV28 CASSLQLAGGVGHTQYF TGTGCCAGCAGTTTGCAACTAGCGGGAGGGGTAGGGCATACGCAGTATTTT
. once TRBJ1-5 TRBV2 CASSQVSQQPQHF TGTGCCAGCAGTCAGGTTTCTCAACAGCCCCAGCATTTT
. . TRBJ2-5 TRBV5-4 CASSYQGGQETQYF TGTGCCAGCAGCTATCAGGGGGGCCAAGAGACCCAGTACTTC
TRBD1 . TRBJ1-1 TRBV7-8 CASSLGSQGVTEAFF TGTGCCAGCAGCTTAGGGTCCCAGGGGGTCACTGAAGCTTTCTTT
TRBD1 . TRBJ1-1 TRBV20-1 CSATRGRAFF TGCAGTGCAACCAGGGGGCGAGCTTTCTTT
. . TRBJ2-3 TRBV5-5 CASSLQITDTQYF TGTGCCAGCAGCTTACAAATCACAGATACGCAGTATTTT
TRBD2 . TRBJ2-7 TRBV7-6 CASSSTSGGPAYEQYF TGTGCCAGCAGCTCGACTAGCGGGGGGCCTGCTTACGAGCAGTACTTC
. . TRBJ2-7 TRBV19 CASSIEKTSSYEQYF TGTGCCAGTAGTATAGAAAAGACATCCTCCTACGAGCAGTACTTC
. . TRBJ2-7 TRBV9 CASSPRSRGSEQYF TGTGCCAGCAGCCCCCGGTCGCGGGGAAGCGAGCAGTACTTC
. . TRBJ2-5 TRBV13 CASSPLGGGYQETQYF TGTGCCAGCAGCCCATTGGGGGGGGGCTACCAAGAGACCCAGTACTTC
TRBD2 . TRBJ2-1 TRBV9 CASSVGGGGANEQFF TGTGCCAGCAGCGTAGGAGGCGGGGGGGCCAATGAGCAGTTCTTC
. . TRBJ1-2 TRBV5-5 CASSLADREFYGYTF TGTGCCAGCAGCTTGGCGGACAGAGAGTTCTATGGCTACACCTTC
. . TRBJ2-3 TRBV28 CASSLRQGEDTQYF TGTGCCAGCAGTTTACGACAAGGTGAAGATACGCAGTATTTT
. . TRBJ1-2 TRBV5-1 CASSSSGTQGYTF TGCGCCAGCAGCTCCTCAGGGACACAAGGCTACACCTTC
TRBD1 . TRBJ1-2 TRBV11-3 CASSLPGQGPYGYTF TGTGCCAGCAGCTTGCCGGGACAGGGGCCTTATGGCTACACCTTC
TRBD1 . TRBJ1-1 TRBV28 CASSLGYTGGWTEAFF TGTGCCAGCAGTTTAGGCTACACAGGGGGTTGGACTGAAGCTTTCTTT
. . TRBJ2-6 TRBV15 CATSTGTGFSGANVLTF TGTGCCACCAGCACAGGGACTGGGTTTTCTGGGGCCAACGTCCTGACTTTC
TRBD2 . TRBJ2-5 TRBV5-4 CASSRGREGQETQYF TGTGCCAGCAGTAGAGGGAGGGAGGGCCAAGAGACCCAGTACTTC
. . TRBJ2-7 TRBV27 CASSPRGAPYAQYF TGTGCCAGCAGTCCCCGGGGGGCCCCCTACGCGCAGTACTTC
TRBD1 . TRBJ1-2 TRBV14 CASSQRGTNDRGRGYTF TGTGCCAGCAGCCAAAGAGGAACAAATGACAGGGGAAGGGGCTACACCTTC
. . TRBJ2-3 TRBV19 CASRGGSTDTQYF TGTGCCAGCCGCGGCGGTTCCACAGATACGCAGTATTTT
. . TRBJ1-2 TRBV7-2 CASRPPSRGGYTF TGTGCCAGCCGGCCCCCCTCGAGGGGGGGCTACACCTTC
TRBD2 once TRBJ2-7 TRBV11-2 CASIPPRGLAGSSYEQYF TGTGCCAGCATCCCTCCCCGAGGGCTAGCGGGGAGCTCCTACGAGCAGTACTTC
. . TRBJ1-2 TRBV18 CASSPTSETETYGYTF TGTGCCAGCTCACCAACCTCGGAGACAGAAACCTATGGCTACACCTTC
. . TRBJ1-2 TRBV28 CASIDARVFNYGYTF TGTGCCAGCATCGATGCGAGGGTGTTTAACTATGGCTACACCTTC
TRBD2 . TRBJ2-7 TRBV7-2 CASSPNGGAFDEQYF TGTGCCAGCAGCCCGAACGGGGGGGCCTTCGACGAGCAGTACTTC
. . TRBJ1-3 TRBV9 CASSVDETGISGNTIYF TGTGCCAGCAGCGTAGATGAGACAGGCATCTCTGGAAACACCATATATTTT